This TCR beta chain was recovered during a study of metastatic and nonmetastatic thyroid tumors. Study context: Across peripheral blood and tumor or nodule tissue samples taken from malignant and benign thyroid patients, the repertoires were compared with one another.

Original processing methods: A classifier for distant metastasis in papillary thyroid cancer was constructed using CDR3 differences observed across clinicopathological groups. TCRdb re-analyzed the PCR reads through MiXCR. TCRdb's processing, not the authors' own work, is the source of the V and J calls. Here the sample spans 30,000 to 40,000 clones, 35% to 40% being singletons. Every patient underwent thyroid surgery untreated. Germline V gives CDR1 SGHRS, CDR2 YFSETQ. The V segment lost 7 bases and the J segment 2 bases; nucleotides outside the gene matches: 2. This CDR3 is built from 13 residues. Input material: tumor tissue. The chain links TRBV5-1 to TRBJ2-2, with 7 positions matching TRBD2. This TCR was sampled from a female donor with papillary thyroid cancer or a benign thyroid nodule (not recorded which). Some clones in this sample may be carry-over from other donors' samples. Here the CDR3 reads CASREDNTGELFF. CDR3 DNA: TGCGCCAGCCGGGAGGACAACACCGGGGAGCTGTTTTTT.